This TCR beta chain was recovered during a study of shared clonotypes between healthy human individuals. The repertoire was sequenced with immunoSEQ multiplex PCR; TCRdb's copy has only in-frame clones and lacks some. The sample records millions of clones, over 85% being singletons. Study-wide points: Non-shared clonotypes had lower generation probabilities than those shared by all four donors.

To note about this clone: What it binds is unknown.

The CDR3 sequence is 17 residues long. Germline V lookup: CDR1 MDHEN, CDR2 SYDVKM. With V trimmed by 5 bases and J by 0 bases, 10 bases remained unmatched. The sample taken for sequencing was naive CD4+ T cells sorted from blood. Regarding subset: CD45RA+ positively selected. J is TRBJ1-5 and V is TRBV28; 7 bases fit TRBD1. The sequence was collected from a man between 18 and 29 years old in good health. CDR3 loop: CASSNGQAPYSNQPQHF. The CDR3 DNA sequence: TGTGCCAGCAGTAACGGACAGGCCCCATATAGCAATCAGCCCCAGCATTTT.